This entry features one T cell receptor beta chain sequence. Its target antigen remains unknown. The input lacks base qualities; no much larger clone sits a single base away. Genomic DNA was extracted from sorted cells for sequencing of the TCRbeta CDR3 region. The immunoSEQ Assay was used for sequencing of TCRbeta CDR3 regions. In TCRdb, the immuneACCESS table is reduced to in-frame sequences with V and J assigned. These tables do not hold every clone; where another copy was compared, an unresolved V gene accounts for under half, and the others remain unexplained. This sample holds 55,000 to 70,000 clones; more than 85% were observed only once. Of the sample, around 7.3% is held by the ten largest clones. Patients with autoimmune disease history or receiving systemic immunosuppression were excluded from the trial. Peripheral blood for TCR sequencing was collected from all dose cohorts at baseline, on cycle 4 day 1, and on cycle 7 day 1. Samples were obtained from an open-label, multicenter, first-in-human phase I dose-escalation trial of ivuxolimab. Adults with locally advanced or metastatic melanoma, renal cell, hepatocellular, or head and neck squamous cell carcinoma were enrolled in the trial. Before TCR sequencing, CD4+ T cells and CD8+ T cells were sorted from peripheral blood as separate populations.

The sample comes from a study of OX40 agonist ivuxolimab in advanced cancers. General notes on the study: Ivuxolimab was a fully human IgG2 agonistic monoclonal antibody targeting the costimulatory receptor OX40 (CD134). Intravenous ivuxolimab was administered to patients every 2 weeks at six dose levels: 0.01, 0.1, 0.3, 1.5, 3 and 10 mg/kg. Among the roughly 52 dose-escalation patients, around 19 had hepatocellular carcinoma, about 15 melanoma, 9 renal cell carcinoma and 9 head and neck cancer. In the dose-escalation cohort, around four fifths of patients were male, and the mean age was approximately 60 years, with a range of roughly 20 to 80. Prior anti-PD-1, anti-PD-L1 or anti-CTLA-4 therapy was permitted, and checkpoint inhibitors had been received by roughly 40% of dose-escalation patients. Three dose-escalation patients achieved partial responses, one with hepatocellular carcinoma and two with cutaneous melanoma. Peripheral TCRbeta sequencing aimed to test whether ivuxolimab altered TCR sequence diversity and caused clonal T-cell expansion. The paper describes the monotherapy dose-escalation part (N = 52 patients) of the phase I trial of ivuxolimab.

Study-wide conclusions, independent of this receptor: After ivuxolimab, expanded clones were on average more numerous among CD8+ T cells than among CD4+ T cells. At doses from 0.1 to 3.0 mg/kg, clonal expansion was seen in both CD4+ and CD8+ blood T cells between baseline and week 6. Low levels of normalized T-cell clonal expansion were also seen in some patients who did not respond. Antigen specificity was not determined for the clonally expanded peripheral T cells. Partial responders in the 0.1-3.0 mg/kg groups had among the lowest normalized peripheral clonal expansion, especially among CD8+ T cells.

At the junction V is shortened by 3 bases and J by 6 bases; bases outside the gene matches: 7. The CDR1 and CDR2 encoded by the germline V gene are MDHEN and SYDVKM. Spanning cysteine to phenylalanine, the CDR3 consists of 16 amino acids. Only CDR3 DNA remains: 48 bases, in frame from the first base. The V and J genes are TRBV28 and TRBJ2-2; 10 junctional bases match TRBD1. The source was CD4+ or CD8+ T cells sorted from blood, collected in a trial of the OX40 agonist ivuxolimab. The receptor comes from an adult with an advanced solid tumor such as melanoma, head and neck, liver or kidney cancer. Here is the DNA: TGTGCCAGCAGTTTCCCCGGGACAGGGGACCCCGGGGAGCTGTTTTTT. It is translated as CASSFPGTGDPGELFF.